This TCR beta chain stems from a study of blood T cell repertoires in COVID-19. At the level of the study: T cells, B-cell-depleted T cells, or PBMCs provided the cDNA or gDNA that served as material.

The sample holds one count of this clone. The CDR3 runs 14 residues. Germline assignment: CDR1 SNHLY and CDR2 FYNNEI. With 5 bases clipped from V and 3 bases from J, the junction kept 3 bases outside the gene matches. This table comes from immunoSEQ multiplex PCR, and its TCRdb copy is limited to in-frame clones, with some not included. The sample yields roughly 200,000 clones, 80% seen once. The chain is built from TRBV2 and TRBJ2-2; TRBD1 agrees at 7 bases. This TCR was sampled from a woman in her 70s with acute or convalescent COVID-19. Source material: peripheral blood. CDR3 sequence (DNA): TGTGCCAGCAGTAAGGGACAGTACACCGGGGAGCTGTTTTTT. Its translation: CASSKGQYTGELFF. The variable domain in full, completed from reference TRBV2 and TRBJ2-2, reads EPEVTQTPSHQVTQMGQEVILRCVPISNHLYFYWYRQILGQKVEFLVSFYNNEISEKSEIFDDQFSVERPDGSNFTLKIRSTKLEDSAMYFCASSKGQYTGELFFGEGSRLTVL.